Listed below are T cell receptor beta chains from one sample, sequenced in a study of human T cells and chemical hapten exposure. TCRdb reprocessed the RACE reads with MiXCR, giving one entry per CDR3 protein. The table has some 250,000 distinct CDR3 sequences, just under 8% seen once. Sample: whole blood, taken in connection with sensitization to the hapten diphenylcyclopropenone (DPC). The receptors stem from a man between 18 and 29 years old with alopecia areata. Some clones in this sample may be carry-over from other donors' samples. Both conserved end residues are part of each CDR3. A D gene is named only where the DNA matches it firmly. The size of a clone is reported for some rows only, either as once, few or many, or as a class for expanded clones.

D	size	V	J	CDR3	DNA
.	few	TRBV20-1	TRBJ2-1	CSARFSDIEQFF	TGCAGTGCTAGGTTCTCCGACATTGAGCAGTTCTTC
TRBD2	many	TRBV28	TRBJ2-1	CASSPSGERGNNEQFF	TGTGCCAGCAGTCCTAGCGGGGAGCGAGGGAACAATGAGCAGTTCTTC
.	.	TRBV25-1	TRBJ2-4	CASSRGTRDIQYF	TGTGCCAGCAGTCGGGGAACTAGGGACATTCAGTACTTC
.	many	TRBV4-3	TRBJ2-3	CASSQNQGPDTQYF	TGCGCCAGCAGCCAGAACCAGGGTCCAGATACGCAGTATTTT
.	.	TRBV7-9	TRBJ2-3	CASSQTRSTDTQYF	TGTGCCAGCAGCCAAACCAGGTCCACAGATACGCAGTATTTT
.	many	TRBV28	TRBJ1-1	CASRTWTEAFF	TGTGCCAGCAGAACTTGGACTGAAGCTTTCTTT
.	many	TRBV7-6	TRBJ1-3	CASSLAGTENGNTIYF	TGTGCCAGCAGCTTAGCAGGGACGGAAAACGGAAACACCATATATTTT
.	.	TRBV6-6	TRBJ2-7	CASSLRGAYEQYF	TGTGCCAGCAGTTTGAGGGGCGCCTACGAGCAGTACTTC
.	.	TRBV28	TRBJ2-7	CASSFFRDLLEQYF	TGTGCCAGCAGTTTTTTCAGGGACCTCCTCGAGCAGTACTTC
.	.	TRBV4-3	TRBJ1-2	CASSLRAETNYGYTF	TGCGCCAGCAGCCTCCGGGCCGAGACTAACTATGGCTACACCTTC
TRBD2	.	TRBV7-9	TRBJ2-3	CASSLSGSGGLTDTQYF	TGTGCCAGCAGCCTGTCCGGTAGCGGGGGATTGACAGATACGCAGTATTTT
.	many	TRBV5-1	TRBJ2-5	CASSSTGPTSGETQYF	TGCGCCAGCAGCTCGACGGGACCTACCTCGGGGGAGACCCAGTACTTC
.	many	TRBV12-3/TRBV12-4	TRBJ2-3	CASSPSTDTQYF	TGTGCCAGCAGCCCTAGCACAGATACGCAGTATTTT
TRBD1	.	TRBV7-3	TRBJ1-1	CASSLSGTGGSNTEAFF	TGTGCCAGCAGCTTAAGCGGGACAGGGGGCTCGAACACTGAAGCTTTCTTT
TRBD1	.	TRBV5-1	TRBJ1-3	CASKLGTAGNTIYF	TGCGCCAGCAAGCTTGGGACAGCTGGAAACACCATATATTTT